This entry describes one T cell receptor beta chain. The antigen is unknown. From germline, CDR1 is SNHLY and CDR2 FYNNEI. With 5 bases clipped from V and 4 bases from J, the junction kept 4 bases outside the gene matches. This CDR3 is built from 14 residues. The protocol was immunoSEQ multiplex PCR, while the TCRdb copy is restricted to in-frame clones and leaves out a portion. This sample has around 72,000 clones; 78% occur once, and the top ten carry 7.1%. This sample is part of a study of radiotherapy plus CTLA-4 blockade in lung cancer. General observations from the study: Tumor-derived TCR clones expanded in blood after radiotherapy plus ipilimumab.

The rearrangement uses TRBV2 and TRBJ1-5, with TRBD1 identical over 8 bases. This TCR was sampled from a human donor with non-small cell lung cancer who had a complete response to radiotherapy plus ipilimumab. Here the sequenced sample was peripheral blood, taken from a patient treated with radiotherapy plus ipilimumab. The CDR3 nucleotides are TGTGCCAGCAGTTCCGGGACAGGAAATCAGCCCCAGCATTTT. Protein product: CASSSGTGNQPQHF.